This TCR beta chain was profiled in a study of shared clonotypes between healthy human individuals. Turning to this clone: This CDR3 is also generated by other DNA sequences in the sample.

Germline V gives CDR1 SNHLY, CDR2 FYNNEI. The CDR3 totals 11 residues. V lost 1 base, J lost 3 bases, and 1 base lay in between. Sequencing used immunoSEQ multiplex PCR; TCRdb keeps in-frame clones, though not all of them. The sample includes about 480,000 clones, 75% to 85% of them seen just once. The study drew its donors from healthy HIV-negative adults without recent acute infections or vaccinations. The V and J genes are TRBV2 and TRBJ2-7; D unresolved. Input material: PBMCs. The clonotype was recovered from a woman aged 40-49 years in good health. Some clones in this sample may be carry-over from other donors' samples. CDR3 in amino acids: CASSEDYEQYF. The CDR3 DNA is TGTGCCAGCAGTGAAGACTACGAGCAGTACTTC.